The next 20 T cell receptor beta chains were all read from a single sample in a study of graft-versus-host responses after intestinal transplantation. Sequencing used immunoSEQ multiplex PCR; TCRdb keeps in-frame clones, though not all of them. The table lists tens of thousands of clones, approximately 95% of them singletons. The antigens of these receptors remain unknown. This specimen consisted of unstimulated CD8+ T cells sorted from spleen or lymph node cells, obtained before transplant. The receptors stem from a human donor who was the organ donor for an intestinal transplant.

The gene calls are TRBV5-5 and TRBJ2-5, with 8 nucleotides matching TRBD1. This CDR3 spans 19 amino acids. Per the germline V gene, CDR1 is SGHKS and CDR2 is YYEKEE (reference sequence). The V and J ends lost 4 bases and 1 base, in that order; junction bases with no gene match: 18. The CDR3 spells CASSQQRRTGTGTQETQYF. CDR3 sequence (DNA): TGTGCCAGCAGCCAGCAGAGAAGGACCGGGACAGGTACCCAAGAGACCCAGTACTTC.

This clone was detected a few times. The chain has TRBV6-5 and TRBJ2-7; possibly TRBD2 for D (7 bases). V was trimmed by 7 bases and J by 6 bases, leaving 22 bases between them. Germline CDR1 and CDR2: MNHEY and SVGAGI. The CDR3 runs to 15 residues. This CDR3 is CASTPSTGGPLEQYF. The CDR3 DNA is TGTGCCAGCACCCCCTCCACCGGGGGGCCCCTCGAGCAGTACTTC.

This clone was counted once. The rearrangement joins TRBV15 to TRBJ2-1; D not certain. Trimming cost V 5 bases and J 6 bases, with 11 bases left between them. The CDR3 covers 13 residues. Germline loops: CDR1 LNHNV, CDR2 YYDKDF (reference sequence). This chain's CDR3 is CATSGASGNEQFF. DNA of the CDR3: TGTGCCACCAGCGGAGCATCGGGCAATGAGCAGTTCTTC.

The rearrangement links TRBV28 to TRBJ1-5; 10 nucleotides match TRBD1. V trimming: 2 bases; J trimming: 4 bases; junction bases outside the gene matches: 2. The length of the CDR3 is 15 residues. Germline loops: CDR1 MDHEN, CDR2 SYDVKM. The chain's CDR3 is CASSLGQGGNQPQHF. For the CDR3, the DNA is TGTGCCAGCAGTTTAGGACAGGGGGGAAATCAGCCCCAGCATTTT. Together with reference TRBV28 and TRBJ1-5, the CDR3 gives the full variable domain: DVKVTQSSRYLVKRTGEKVFLECVQDMDHENMFWYRQDPGLGLRLIYFSYDVKMKEKGDIPEGYSVSREKKERFSLILESASTNQTSMYLCASSLGQGGNQPQHFGDGTRLSIL.

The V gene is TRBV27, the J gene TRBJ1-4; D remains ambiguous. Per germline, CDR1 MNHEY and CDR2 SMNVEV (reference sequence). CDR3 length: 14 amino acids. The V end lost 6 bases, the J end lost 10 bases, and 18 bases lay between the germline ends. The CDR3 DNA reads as TGTGCCAGCAGACGTTCGTCGAGTCGGGGAAAACTGTTTTTT. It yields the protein CASRRSSSRGKLFF.

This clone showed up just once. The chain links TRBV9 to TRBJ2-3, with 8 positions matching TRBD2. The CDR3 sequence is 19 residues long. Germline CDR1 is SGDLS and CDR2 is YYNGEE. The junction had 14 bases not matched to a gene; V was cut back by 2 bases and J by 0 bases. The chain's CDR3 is CASSVVLAGSPSSTDTQYF. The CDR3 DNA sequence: TGTGCCAGCAGCGTGGTCCTAGCGGGCTCCCCATCTAGCACAGATACGCAGTATTTT.

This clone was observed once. The CDR3 nucleotides read TGTGCCAGCAGCTTGTACGGGAGGGCCCGAAGCTCCTACAATGAGCAGTTCTTC. Residues: CASSLYGRARSSYNEQFF. The chain couples TRBV5-4 to TRBJ2-1, with 8 bases fitting TRBD2. J gave up 0 bases and V 1 base, and 9 bases lay outside the gene matches. The CDR3 sequence is 18 residues long. Germline-derived CDR1 and CDR2 are SGHNT and YYREEE (reference sequence).

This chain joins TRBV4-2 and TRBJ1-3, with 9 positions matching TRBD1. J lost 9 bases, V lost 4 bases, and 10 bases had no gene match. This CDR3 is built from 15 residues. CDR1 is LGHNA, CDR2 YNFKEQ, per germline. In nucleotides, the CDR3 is TGTGCCAGCAGCCTGGGACAGGGCCGGTGGGGCACCATATATTTT. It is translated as CASSLGQGRWGTIYF.

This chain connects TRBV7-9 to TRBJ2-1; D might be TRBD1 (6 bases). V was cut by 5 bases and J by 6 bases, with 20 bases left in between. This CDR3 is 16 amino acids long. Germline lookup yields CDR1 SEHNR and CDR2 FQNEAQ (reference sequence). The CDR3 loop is CASSASVGDTINEQFF. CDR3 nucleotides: TGTGCCAGCAGCGCCTCCGTGGGGGACACAATCAATGAGCAGTTCTTC.

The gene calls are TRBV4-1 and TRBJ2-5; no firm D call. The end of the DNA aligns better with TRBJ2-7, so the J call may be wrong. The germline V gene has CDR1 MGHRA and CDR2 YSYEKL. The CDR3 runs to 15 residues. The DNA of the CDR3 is TGCGCCAGCAGCCAAGGAGAGGAACTCTCCTACGAGCAGTACTTC. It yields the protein CASSQGEELSYEQYF.

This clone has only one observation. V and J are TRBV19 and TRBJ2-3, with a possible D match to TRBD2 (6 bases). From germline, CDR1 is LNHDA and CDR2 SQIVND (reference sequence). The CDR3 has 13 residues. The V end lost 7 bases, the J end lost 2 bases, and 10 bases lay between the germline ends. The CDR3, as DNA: TGTGCCAGTAACGGGGGTATCACAGATACGCAGTATTTT. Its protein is CASNGGITDTQYF.

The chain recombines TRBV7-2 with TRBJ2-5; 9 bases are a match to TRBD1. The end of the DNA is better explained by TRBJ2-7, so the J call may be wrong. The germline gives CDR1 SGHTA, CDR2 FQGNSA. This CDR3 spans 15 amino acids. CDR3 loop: CASSQAGTGFHEQYF. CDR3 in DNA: TGTGCCAGCAGCCAAGCCGGGACAGGGTTCCACGAGCAGTACTTC.

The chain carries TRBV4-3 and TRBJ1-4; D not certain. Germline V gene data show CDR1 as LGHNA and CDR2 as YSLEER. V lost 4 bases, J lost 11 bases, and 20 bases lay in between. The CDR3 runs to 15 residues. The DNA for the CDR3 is TGCGCCAGCAGCCCGACACGGTCGCCTCGTGGGAAACTGTTTTTT. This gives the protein CASSPTRSPRGKLFF.

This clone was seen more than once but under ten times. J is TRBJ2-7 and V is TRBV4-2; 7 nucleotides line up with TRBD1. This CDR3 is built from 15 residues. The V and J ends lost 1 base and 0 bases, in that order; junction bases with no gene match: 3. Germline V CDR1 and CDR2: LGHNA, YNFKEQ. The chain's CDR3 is CASSQVGTDSYEQYF. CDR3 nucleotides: TGTGCCAGCAGCCAAGTGGGGACAGACTCCTACGAGCAGTACTTC.

The CDR3 sequence: CASSVAPQAPQYF. For the CDR3, the DNA is TGTGCCAGCAGCGTAGCTCCCCAGGCCCCCCAGTACTTC. The chain combines TRBV9 with TRBJ2-5, with D unresolved. The CDR3 spans 13 residues. Trimming pared 0 bases from V and 9 bases from J, leaving 12 bases between. Germline CDR1 is SGDLS and CDR2 is YYNGEE.

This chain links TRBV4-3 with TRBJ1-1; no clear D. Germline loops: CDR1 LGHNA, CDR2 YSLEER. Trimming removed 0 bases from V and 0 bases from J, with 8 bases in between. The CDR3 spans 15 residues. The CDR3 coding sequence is TGCGCCAGCAGCCAAGACGCGGTAGTGAACACTGAAGCTTTCTTT. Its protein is CASSQDAVVNTEAFF.

The CDR3 sequence is CASSQGLAAYEQYF. Written as DNA, the CDR3 is TGTGCCAGCAGCCAGGGACTGGCGGCCTACGAGCAGTACTTC. This rearrangement joins TRBV14 to TRBJ2-7, with D perhaps matching TRBD2 (6 bases). V lost 3 bases, J lost 2 bases, and 11 bases lay in between. Germline V gene data show CDR1 as SGHDN and CDR2 as FVKESK. This CDR3 spans 14 amino acids. The whole variable domain, filled in from reference TRBV14 and TRBJ2-7, reads EAGVTQFPSHSVIEKGQTVTLRCDPISGHDNLYWYRRVMGKEIKFLLHFVKESKQDESGMPNNRFLAERTGGTYSTLKVQPAELEDSGVYFCASSQGLAAYEQYFGPGTRLTVT.

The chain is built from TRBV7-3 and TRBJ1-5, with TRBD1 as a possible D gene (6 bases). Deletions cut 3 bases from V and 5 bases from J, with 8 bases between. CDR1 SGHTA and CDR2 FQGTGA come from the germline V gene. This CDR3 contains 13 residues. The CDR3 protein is CASSLDSYQPQHF. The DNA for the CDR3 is TGTGCCAGCAGCTTGGACAGCTATCAGCCCCAGCATTTT.

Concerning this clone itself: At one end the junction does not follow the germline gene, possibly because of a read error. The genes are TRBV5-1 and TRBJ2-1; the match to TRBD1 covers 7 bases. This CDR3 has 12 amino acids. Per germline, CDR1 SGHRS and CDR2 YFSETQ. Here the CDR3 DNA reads TGCGCCAGCAGCTTGGGGGACAGTGGTAGGGTCTTC. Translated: CASSLGDSGRVF. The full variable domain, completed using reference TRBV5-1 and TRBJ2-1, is KAGVTQTPRYLIKTRGQQVTLSCSPISGHRSVSWYQQTPGQGLQFLFEYFSETQRNKGNFPGRFSGRQFSNSRSEMNVSTLELGDSALYLCASSLGDSGRVFGPGTRLTVL.

The CDR3 spells CASGGRGLIWEQYF. The CDR3 coding sequence is TGTGCCAGCGGTGGACGGGGGTTAATCTGGGAGCAGTACTTC. The rearrangement uses TRBV28 and TRBJ2-7, with D possibly being TRBD2 (6 bases). The CDR3 runs 14 residues. The V end was cut by 8 bases, the J end by 7 bases, with 21 bases between. Germline lookup yields CDR1 MDHEN and CDR2 SYDVKM.